Presented here are 25 T cell receptor beta chains from one specimen sequenced in a study of Ad26.COV2.S vaccination and SARS-CoV-2 variants (dated by TCRdb to the early 2020s). Taken with the paper, the label for treatment or condition translates to: around 19 received Ad26.COV2.S at low or high dose, single or two shots; roughly five received placebo; per-sample allocation not given. Repertoires of vaccine and placebo recipients were sequenced from samples collected on day 63 after the first injection. Libraries were prepared through the immunoSEQ multiplex PCR assay. TCRdb took over this immuneACCESS table, retaining in-frame rearrangements with V and J assigned. Such tables are incomplete; in checked studies, under half of the missing clones stem from an unresolved V gene, and the remainder is unexplained. Counted in this sample were hundreds of thousands of clones; about 89% of them appeared once. The ten largest clonotypes hold approximately 3.4% of the sample.

The specimen comprised peripheral blood, sampled in a trial of Ad26.COV2.S vaccine versus placebo. These receptors originate from a person between 18 and 59 years old who received the Ad26.COV2.S COVID-19 vaccine or a placebo.

The chain joins TRBV28 to TRBJ2-3; D remains ambiguous. CDR3 length equals 12 residues. Germline CDR1 is MDHEN and CDR2 is SYDVKM. V was clipped by 5 bases and J by 6 bases, with 9 bases between them. The chain's CDR3 is CASSLPADTQYF. The CDR3 DNA is TGTGCCAGCAGTCTCCCAGCGGATACGCAGTATTTT.

The chain carries TRBV2 and TRBJ2-3, with 10 nucleotides matching TRBD1. CDR3 size: 14 residues. Germline CDR1 is SNHLY and CDR2 is FYNNEI. The V segment lost 8 bases and the J segment 2 bases; nucleotides outside the gene matches: 4. The CDR3 sequence: CASRTGGYTDTQYF. The CDR3 bases are TGTGCCAGCCGGACAGGGGGGTACACAGATACGCAGTATTTT.

The rearrangement joins TRBV10-3 to TRBJ1-5; a possible D gene is TRBD1 (6 bases). There are 14 residues in the CDR3. Per the germline V gene, CDR1 is ENHRY and CDR2 is SYGVKD. The ends were cut back, 3 bases at V and 7 bases at J, with 13 bases in the middle. The CDR3 region is CAISEGGPGQPQHF. CDR3 DNA sequence: TGTGCCATCAGTGAAGGGGGGCCTGGCCAGCCCCAGCATTTT.

The chain links TRBV7-2 to TRBJ2-7, with 8 bases lining up with TRBD2. This CDR3 contains 14 residues. Germline V CDR1 and CDR2: SGHTA, FQGNSA. With 3 bases clipped from V and 2 bases from J, the junction kept 3 bases outside the gene matches. The CDR3 loop is CASSFWTSTYEQYF. In DNA, the CDR3 is TGTGCCAGCAGCTTCTGGACTAGCACCTACGAGCAGTACTTC.

The chain links TRBV2 to TRBJ1-2; no firm D call. Per germline, CDR1 SNHLY and CDR2 FYNNEI. The ends were cut back, 3 bases at V and 6 bases at J, with 11 bases in the middle. This CDR3 is built from 13 residues. CDR3: CASSDKVANGYTF. The CDR3 DNA sequence: TGTGCCAGCAGTGATAAGGTAGCGAATGGCTACACCTTC.

The genes are TRBV7-2 and TRBJ1-5; TRBD1 agrees at 7 bases. The CDR3 covers 17 residues. With 5 bases clipped from V and 0 bases from J, the junction kept 10 bases outside the gene matches. Germline V gene sequence: CDR1 SGHTA, CDR2 FQGNSA. The CDR3 bases are TGTGCCAGCAGCCCAGCGACAGGGATATATAGCAATCAGCCCCAGCATTTT. It yields the protein CASSPATGIYSNQPQHF.

This clone was detected a few times. The V gene is TRBV3-1 (or the pseudogene TRBV3-2), the J gene TRBJ2-5; D not certain. The germline gives CDR1 LGHDT, CDR2 YNNKEL (reference sequence). The V and J ends lost 1 base and 2 bases respectively, with 17 bases between them. The CDR3 totals 17 residues. The CDR3 nucleotides are TGTGCCAGCAGCCAAGGGGCCGACGGAGTAGGACAAGAGACCCAGTACTTC. Protein: CASSQGADGVGQETQYF.

J is TRBJ1-1 and V is TRBV28, with no clear D. Trimming removed 1 base from V and 3 bases from J, with 6 bases in between. CDR3 length: 13 amino acids. CDR1 and CDR2 from the germline V gene are MDHEN and SYDVKM. This chain's CDR3 is CASSLYADTEAFF. For the CDR3, the DNA is TGTGCCAGCAGTTTATATGCCGACACTGAAGCTTTCTTT.

The V call is TRBV2, the J call TRBJ2-1; 7 bases align to TRBD2. V gave up 4 bases and J gave up 7 bases; unmatched junction bases: 4. Per the germline V gene, CDR1 is SNHLY and CDR2 is FYNNEI. CDR3 length: 13 residues. The CDR3 reads CASSGTSVNEQFF. The DNA for the CDR3 is TGTGCCAGCAGTGGGACTAGTGTAAATGAGCAGTTCTTC.

V gene TRBV27 combines with J gene TRBJ2-3, with D perhaps matching TRBD1 (5 bases). Trimming shortened V by 6 bases and J by 5 bases, and 9 bases separated the two germline ends. CDR3 length equals 12 residues. Germline loops: CDR1 MNHEY, CDR2 SMNVEV (reference sequence). CDR3 residues: CASRPGLDTQYF. CDR3 sequence (DNA): TGTGCCAGCAGGCCAGGGTTAGATACGCAGTATTTT.

This clone was counted between two and nine times. This rearrangement joins TRBV14 to TRBJ1-6; D may be TRBD1 (5 bases). V was clipped by 3 bases and J by 7 bases, with 13 bases between them. Per the germline V gene, CDR1 is SGHDN and CDR2 is FVKESK. This CDR3 has 15 residues. This chain's CDR3 is CASSQAGSWNSPLHF. As DNA, the CDR3 is TGTGCCAGCAGCCAGGCAGGGTCGTGGAATTCACCCCTCCACTTT.

CDR3 amino acids: CASSPGQEYNEQFF. CDR3 nucleotide sequence: TGTGCCAGCAGTCCCGGACAGGAATACAATGAGCAGTTCTTC. This rearrangement joins TRBV6-4 to TRBJ2-1; 7 nucleotides match TRBD1. Germline-derived CDR1 and CDR2 are MRHNA and SNTAGT. Trimming at V came to 5 bases and at J to 4 bases, leaving 5 bases not matched to a gene. CDR3 length: 14 amino acids.

This clone occurred a few times. Other DNA sequences from this sample encode an identical CDR3 as well. The J gene is TRBJ1-5, the V gene TRBV5-1, with D perhaps matching TRBD1 (5 bases). Trimming left V 0 bases short and J 2 bases short, with 6 bases between. Germline V gene lookup returns CDR1 SGHRS and CDR2 YFSETQ. The CDR3 covers 14 residues. CDR3 coding DNA: TGCGCCAGCAGCTTGGAAGGGGGCAATCAGCCCCAGCATTTT. It specifies CASSLEGGNQPQHF.

This chain joins TRBV10-2 and TRBJ1-1; 8 nucleotides agree with TRBD1. With 10 bases clipped from V and 11 bases from J, the junction kept 6 bases outside the gene matches. CDR1 WSHSY and CDR2 SAAADI come from the germline V gene. There are 10 residues in the CDR3. The CDR3 DNA reads TGCGCCACGGGATACAGGGGGGCTTTCTTT. As protein: CATGYRGAFF.

The rearrangement links TRBV20-1 to TRBJ1-5; D gene unclear. This CDR3 is 13 amino acids long. The germline V gene encodes CDR1 DFQATT and CDR2 SNEGSKA (reference sequence). Trimming stripped 3 bases from V and 0 bases from J, with 6 bases between. CDR3 nucleotides: TGCAGTGCTAGTGAAAATAGCAATCAGCCCCAGCATTTT. This gives the protein CSASENSNQPQHF.

The chain is built from TRBV7-9 and TRBJ2-7, with D perhaps TRBD2 (5 bases). Trimming left V 1 base short and J 5 bases short, with 6 bases between. Germline V lookup: CDR1 SEHNR, CDR2 FQNEAQ (reference sequence). The CDR3 is 12 amino acids. CDR3 in amino acids: CASSLVGDEQYF. The CDR3 nucleotides are TGTGCCAGCAGCTTAGTCGGGGACGAGCAGTACTTC. The full variable domain, its missing parts supplied by reference TRBV7-9 and TRBJ2-7, is DTGVSQNPRHKITKRGQNVTFRCDPISEHNRLYWYRQTLGQGPEFLTYFQNEAQLEKSRLLSDRFSAERPKGSFSTLEIQRTEQGDSAMYLCASSLVGDEQYFGPGTRLTVT.

J is TRBJ2-7 and V is TRBV6-5; perhaps TRBD1 as D (6 bases). Germline CDR1 MNHEY, CDR2 SVGAGI. Deletions cut 5 bases from V and 4 bases from J, with 15 bases between. The CDR3 length is 14 residues. CDR3 nucleotides: TGTGCCAGCAGTAGGGCCAGGGGTGGGTACGAGCAGTACTTC. It encodes CASSRARGGYEQYF.

The V and J genes are TRBV28 and TRBJ1-2; 9 bases line up with TRBD1. The CDR3 length is 15 residues. Trimming at V came to 5 bases and at J to 4 bases, leaving 8 bases not matched to a gene. CDR1 MDHEN and CDR2 SYDVKM come from the germline V gene. This chain's CDR3 is CASSVNRGPSYGYTF. The CDR3 DNA reads TGTGCCAGCAGTGTAAACAGGGGGCCGAGCTATGGCTACACCTTC.

This clone was counted between two and nine times. The J gene is TRBJ1-6, the V gene TRBV2; D is ambiguous. V lost 4 bases and J 7 bases, leaving 2 bases between the germline ends. The CDR3 is 11 amino acids. CDR1 SNHLY and CDR2 FYNNEI come from the germline V gene. The CDR3 DNA sequence: TGTGCCAGCAGTGTAAATTCACCCCTCCACTTT. Translating gives CASSVNSPLHF.

The rearrangement links TRBV5-1 to TRBJ1-3; TRBD1 agrees at 8 bases. The CDR3 length is 13 residues. Germline V CDR1 and CDR2: SGHRS, YFSETQ. The J segment lost 2 bases and the V segment lost 7 bases, leaving 2 bases of the junction unmatched. CDR3 loop: CASWTGTGNTIYF. In DNA form, the CDR3 reads TGCGCCAGCTGGACAGGGACTGGAAACACCATATATTTT.

J is TRBJ2-7 and V is TRBV2, with 7 bases that match TRBD1. CDR1 is SNHLY and CDR2 is FYNNEI in the germline V gene. V gave up 8 bases and J gave up 4 bases; unmatched junction bases: 11. The CDR3 loop spans 14 amino acids. The CDR3 nucleotides are TGTGCCAGCCGGGGCACAGGGGTTTTTTACGAGCAGTACTTC. As protein: CASRGTGVFYEQYF.

The rearrangement uses TRBV2 and TRBJ2-3, with D perhaps TRBD2 (5 bases). V lost 3 bases and J 4 bases, leaving 20 bases between the germline ends. Germline V gene lookup returns CDR1 SNHLY and CDR2 FYNNEI. There are 17 residues in the CDR3. The CDR3 coding sequence is TGTGCCAGCAGTGAGCCAGAGGACCTCAGCGGCGCAGATACGCAGTATTTT. Translating gives CASSEPEDLSGADTQYF.

The rearrangement uses TRBV6-5 and TRBJ1-5; 7 bases map to TRBD1. This CDR3 has 16 amino acids. V shed 4 bases and J 0 bases; nucleotides not matched to a gene: 6. CDR1 and CDR2 (germline): MNHEY, SVGAGI. CDR3 protein: CASSLTGSYSNQPQHF. Written as DNA, the CDR3 is TGTGCCAGCAGTTTGACAGGGTCCTATAGCAATCAGCCCCAGCATTTT.

V and J are TRBV27 and TRBJ1-2; 7 nucleotides agree with TRBD1. The germline CDR1 and CDR2 sequences are MNHEY and SMNVEV (reference sequence). The length of the CDR3 is 15 residues. The trim removed 5 bases at V and 4 bases at J, leaving 10 bases unmatched. The CDR3 is CASSVHRGPVYGYTF. CDR3 DNA sequence: TGTGCCAGCAGTGTCCACAGGGGACCCGTCTATGGCTACACCTTC.

The J gene is TRBJ2-2, the V gene TRBV7-9, with D perhaps matching TRBD1 or TRBD2 (6 bases each). CDR1 and CDR2 (germline): SEHNR, FQNEAQ (reference sequence). The CDR3 length is 16 residues. Trimming pared 5 bases from V and 0 bases from J, leaving 13 bases between. CDR3 bases: TGTGCCAGCAGCACAGGGTCGGGGGCGAACACCGGGGAGCTGTTTTTT. Its translation is CASSTGSGANTGELFF. Drawing the rest from reference TRBV7-9 and TRBJ2-2, the complete variable domain is DTGVSQNPRHKITKRGQNVTFRCDPISEHNRLYWYRQTLGQGPEFLTYFQNEAQLEKSRLLSDRFSAERPKGSFSTLEIQRTEQGDSAMYLCASSTGSGANTGELFFGEGSRLTVL.